The text below deals with one TCR beta chain. Its antigen is currently unknown. This sample stems from a study of T cells after posttransplantation cyclophosphamide. Sequencing was performed with immunoSEQ multiplex PCR; in TCRdb, only in-frame clones are kept and a portion is missing. This table has fewer than 30,000 clones, around 86% appearing once. The CDR3 has 15 amino acids. Per germline, CDR1 SGHVS and CDR2 FNYEAQ. The V and J ends lost 1 base and 4 bases respectively, with 10 bases between them. Study results and caveats: Skin or GI-infiltrating T cells shared few TRB sequences with blood. Later blood repertoires were often dominated by clones from the donor CD8+ memory compartment. Recipient CMV seropositivity and CMV reactivation strongly tracked TRB clonality.

The sequenced sample was PBMCs. The chain is built from TRBV7-6 and TRBJ2-2; no definite D call. The origin of this receptor is an older woman with a blood cancer, CMV-positive, and with a related stem cell donor. DNA of the CDR3: TGTGCCAGCAGCTTAGACCCGGGTAGCACCGGGGAGCTGTTTTTT. The encoded protein is CASSLDPGSTGELFF.